The clone carrying this T cell receptor (beta chain) was found a few times. The sample is drawn from a study of identical twins. The J segment lost 0 bases and the V segment lost 9 bases, leaving 2 bases of the junction unmatched. Germline lookup yields CDR1 MNHNS and CDR2 SASEGT. The CDR3 covers 15 residues. TCRdb reanalysed the 5' RACE reads using MiXCR and keeps one entry per CDR3 protein. The sample consists of more than 650,000 distinct CDR3 sequences, around 6.1% of them appearing once. The sample comprised naive T cells sorted from blood. This sequence was found in a man younger than 35 in good health. V usage is TRBV6-1 and J usage is TRBJ2-1, with TRBD2 matching over 13 bases. The CDR3 DNA reads as TGTGCCAGTGGGACTAGCGGGGTCTCCTACAATGAGCAGTTCTTC. This encodes CASGTSGVSYNEQFF.